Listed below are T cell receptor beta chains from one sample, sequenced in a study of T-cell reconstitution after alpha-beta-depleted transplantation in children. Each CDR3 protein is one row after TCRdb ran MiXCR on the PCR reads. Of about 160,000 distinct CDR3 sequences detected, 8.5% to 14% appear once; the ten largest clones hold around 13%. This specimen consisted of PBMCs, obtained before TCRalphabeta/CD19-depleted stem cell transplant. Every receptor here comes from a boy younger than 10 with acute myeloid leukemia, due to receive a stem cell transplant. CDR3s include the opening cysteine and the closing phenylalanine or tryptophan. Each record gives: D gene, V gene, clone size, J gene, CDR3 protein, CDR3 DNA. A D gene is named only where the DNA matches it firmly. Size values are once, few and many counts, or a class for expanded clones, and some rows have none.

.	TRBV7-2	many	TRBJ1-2	CATPPNGRQAPGYGYTF	TGTGCCACCCCACCTAATGGGCGCCAGGCGCCAGGCTATGGCTACACCTTC
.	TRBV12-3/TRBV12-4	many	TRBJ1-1	CASRGIGRGEVTEAFF	TGTGCCAGCAGGGGAATTGGACGGGGGGAGGTCACTGAAGCTTTCTTT
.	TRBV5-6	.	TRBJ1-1	CASSLLIDTEAFF	TGTGCCAGCAGCCTGCTCATTGACACTGAAGCTTTCTTT
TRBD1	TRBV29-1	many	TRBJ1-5	CSVGQGQGPQHF	TGCAGCGTTGGACAGGGCCAGGGGCCCCAGCATTTT
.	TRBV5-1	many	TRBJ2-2	CASSAGTPNTGELFF	TGCGCCAGCAGCGCCGGGACGCCTAACACCGGGGAGCTGTTTTTT
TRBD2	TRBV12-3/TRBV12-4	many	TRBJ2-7	CASSATSGSYEQYF	TGTGCCAGCAGTGCGACTAGCGGGTCCTACGAGCAGTACTTC
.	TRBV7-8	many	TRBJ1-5	CASSFQLNSNQPQHF	TGTGCCAGCAGCTTCCAGTTGAATAGCAATCAGCCCCAGCATTTT
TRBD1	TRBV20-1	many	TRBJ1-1	CSQRTGGTEAFF	TGCAGCCAGAGGACAGGGGGCACTGAAGCTTTCTTT
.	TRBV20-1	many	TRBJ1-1	CSAPVGGTGAEAFF	TGCAGTGCCCCGGTCGGGGGAACGGGGGCTGAAGCTTTCTTT
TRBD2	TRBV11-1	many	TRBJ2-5	CASSFRRTSGRDQETQYF	TGTGCCAGCAGCTTTCGAAGGACTAGCGGGAGGGACCAAGAGACCCAGTACTTC
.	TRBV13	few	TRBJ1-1	CASNREESSEAFF	TGTGCCAGCAACAGGGAAGAATCCTCTGAAGCTTTCTTT
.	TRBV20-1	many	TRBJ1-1	CSARDGSMNTEAFF	TGCAGTGCTAGAGACGGGTCGATGAACACTGAAGCTTTCTTT
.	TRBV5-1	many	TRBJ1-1	CASRQGTDTEAFF	TGCGCCAGCAGACAGGGTACGGACACTGAAGCTTTCTTT
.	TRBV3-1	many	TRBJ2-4	CASSQDLGGASGNIQYF	TGTGCCAGCAGCCAAGATCTGGGGGGGGCCTCCGGGAACATTCAGTACTTC
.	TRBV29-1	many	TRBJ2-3	CSVVDPGWTDTQYF	TGCAGCGTTGTGGATCCAGGGTGGACAGATACGCAGTATTTT
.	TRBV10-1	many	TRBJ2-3	CASSESAGQADTQYF	TGCGCCAGCAGTGAGTCTGCGGGGCAGGCAGATACGCAGTATTTT
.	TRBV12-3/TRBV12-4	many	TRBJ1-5	CASSLEVDQPQHF	TGTGCCAGCAGTCTCGAGGTGGATCAGCCCCAGCATTTT
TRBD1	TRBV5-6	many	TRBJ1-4	CASSLDRGRVSEKLFF	TGTGCCAGCAGCTTGGACAGGGGGCGAGTTAGTGAAAAACTGTTTTTT
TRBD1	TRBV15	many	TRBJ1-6	CATSSVLQGQGNSPLHF	TGTGCCACCAGCAGCGTCCTCCAGGGACAGGGGAATTCACCCCTCCACTTT
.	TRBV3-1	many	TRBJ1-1	CASSQGAFETEAFF	TGTGCCAGCAGCCAAGGGGCTTTTGAAACTGAAGCTTTCTTT
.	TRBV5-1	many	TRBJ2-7	CASSLDTGTMLYEQYF	TGCGCCAGCAGCTTGGACACCGGGACCATGCTTTACGAGCAGTACTTC
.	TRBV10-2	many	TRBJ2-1	CASSEDWQFPLDEQFF	TGCGCCAGCAGTGAGGATTGGCAGTTCCCCCTGGATGAGCAGTTCTTC
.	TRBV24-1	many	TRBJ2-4	CATSDSRVAGANIQYF	TGTGCCACCAGTGATTCCCGGGTTGCGGGTGCAAACATTCAGTACTTC
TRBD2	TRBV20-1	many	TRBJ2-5	CSATERERETQYF	TGCAGTGCAACCGAGCGGGAGCGAGAGACCCAGTACTTC
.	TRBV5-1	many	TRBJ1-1	CASSLASGGNTEAFF	TGCGCCAGCAGCTTGGCATCCGGGGGGAACACTGAAGCTTTCTTT
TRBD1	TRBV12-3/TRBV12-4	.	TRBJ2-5	CASRGTGQETQYF	TGTGCCAGCAGGGGGACAGGTCAAGAGACCCAGTACTTC
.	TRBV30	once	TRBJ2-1	CAWDRGEEQFF	TGTGCCTGGGACCGGGGCGAAGAGCAGTTCTTC